The TCR beta chain under discussion was sequenced for a study of chemoradiotherapy in HPV16-positive cancers. Broader study findings: Candidate HPV-specific clones and E7-related TCR motifs grew in tumor during treatment. Better recurrence-free survival went with HPV-responsive T-cell expansion in HPV16-positive patients. Functional assays defining HPV-specific T cells used only a couple of HPV16-positive patients.

The CDR3 consists of 14 residues. The germline V gene has CDR1 LNHDA and CDR2 SQIVND (reference sequence). Trimming removed 6 bases from V and 5 bases from J; junction bases left unmatched: 6. Profiling relied on immunoSEQ multiplex PCR, and the TCRdb table lists in-frame clones only, not all of them. The table has some 25,000 clones, around 94% seen once. Worth noting for this clone: Its specificity is not known.

Over chemoradiotherapy, repertoires were sampled more than once. Sampling was carried out from a patient who underwent chemoradiotherapy. The TCR was taken from a human donor with HPV-associated anogenital cancer. The chain couples TRBV19 to TRBJ2-5, with 10 positions matching TRBD2. The CDR3 here is CASRPAGGPETQYF. The CDR3 nucleotides read TGTGCCAGTAGGCCAGCGGGAGGGCCGGAGACCCAGTACTTC.